The T cell receptor beta chain under discussion was sequenced for a study of identical twins. A universal primer binding site was introduced by template switching. The final cDNA contained unique molecular identifiers. TCRdb re-called the 5' RACE reads with MiXCR, one entry per CDR3 protein. The sample contains about 530,000 distinct CDR3 sequences, more than 20% of which appear only once. This clonotype appeared a few times. The target antigen is unknown. Findings and caveats of the study: There was an excess of low generation probability in the out-of-frame alpha sequences that twins shared. With abundant cord blood beta clonotypes, insertions were fewer; memory repertoires showed no such pattern.

The V and J ends lost 0 bases and 4 bases, in that order; junction bases with no gene match: 9. The CDR3 runs to 17 residues. Germline values: CDR1 LGHNA, CDR2 YNFKEQ. These records were also assigned to another study, of yellow fever vaccine responses in identical twins. That study adds: Twins reportedly appeared to share part of their vaccine T cell response while keeping part individual.

The sample comprised CD4+ T cells sorted from blood. V is TRBV4-2 and J is TRBJ2-7, with 10 nucleotides matching TRBD2. This clonotype originated in a woman younger than 35 in good health. The CDR3 loop is CASSQDYSGGTIYEQYV. CDR3 in DNA: TGTGCCAGCAGCCAAGACTATAGCGGGGGGACAATTTACGAGCAGTACGTC.